The T cell receptor (beta chain) described here comes from a study of T cells in Graves' hyperthyroidism and ophthalmopathy. Sampled blood dates from first hyperthyroidism diagnosis, and it precedes any ophthalmopathy symptoms. The source material, RNA transcripts, was used to amplify TCR beta CDR3 regions. A set of HTBI primers served as the primers for a first-round RT-PCR of the TCR CDR3. Using its own MiXCR run on the multiplex PCR reads, TCRdb lists one record per CDR3 protein. This sample has more than 250,000 distinct CDR3 sequences, with roughly 15% found just once. The TCR sequence derives from a woman aged 50 to 60 with Graves' hyperthyroidism that later progressed to Graves' ophthalmopathy. Source material: blood.

The CDR3 is CSARSRTGYYSNQPQHF. The CDR3 DNA follows: TGCAGTGCTAGGTCCCGGACAGGGTATTATAGCAATCAGCCCCAGCATTTT. The chain carries TRBV20-1 and TRBJ1-5; 8 bases agree with TRBD1. This CDR3 region has 17 residues. The V segment lost 3 bases and the J segment 0 bases; nucleotides outside the gene matches: 10. Germline V lookup: CDR1 DFQATT, CDR2 SNEGSKA (reference sequence).